This T cell receptor beta chain comes out of a study of human T cells and chemical hapten exposure. The CDR3 totals 14 residues. The V and J ends lost 3 bases and 4 bases, in that order; junction bases with no gene match: 2. Germline CDR1 and CDR2: KGHDR and SFDVKD. Stated time point: patch test 3, about 24 weeks after DPC sensitization. This sample's treatment: therapeutic diphenylcyclopropenone sensitization with weekly scalp DPC. This clonotype was seen a handful of times. TCRdb reanalysed the RACE reads using MiXCR and keeps one entry per CDR3 protein. The sample contains 75,000 to 90,000 distinct CDR3 sequences, 10% to 12% of which appear only once.

The source material was whole blood, sampled in connection with sensitization to the hapten diphenylcyclopropenone (DPC). This clonotype originated in a woman between 45 and 65 years old with alopecia areata. Some clones in this sample may be carry-over from other donors' samples. V is TRBV24-1 and J is TRBJ2-3, with 8 bases that match TRBD2. Written as DNA, the CDR3 is TGTGCCACCAGTGATCCGGGAGGGGCAGATACGCAGTATTTT. It specifies CATSDPGGADTQYF.